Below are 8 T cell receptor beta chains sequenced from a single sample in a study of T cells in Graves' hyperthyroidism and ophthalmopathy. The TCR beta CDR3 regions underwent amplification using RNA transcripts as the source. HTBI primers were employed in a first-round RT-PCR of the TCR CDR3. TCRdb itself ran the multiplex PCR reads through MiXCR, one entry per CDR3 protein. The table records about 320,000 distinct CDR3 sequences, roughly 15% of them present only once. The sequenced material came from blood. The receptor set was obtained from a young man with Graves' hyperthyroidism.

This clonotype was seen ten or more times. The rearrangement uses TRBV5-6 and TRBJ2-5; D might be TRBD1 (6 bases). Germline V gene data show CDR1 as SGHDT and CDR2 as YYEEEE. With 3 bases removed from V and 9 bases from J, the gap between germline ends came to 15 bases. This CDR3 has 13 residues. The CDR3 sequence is CASSSALPGAQYF. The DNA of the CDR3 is TGTGCCAGCAGCTCCGCCCTCCCAGGGGCCCAGTACTTC.

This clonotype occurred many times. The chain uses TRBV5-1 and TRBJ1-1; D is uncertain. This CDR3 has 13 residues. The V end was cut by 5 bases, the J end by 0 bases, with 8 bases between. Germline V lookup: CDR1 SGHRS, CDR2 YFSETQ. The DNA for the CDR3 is TGCGCCAGCAGTGTTAACGTGAACACTGAAGCTTTCTTT. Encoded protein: CASSVNVNTEAFF.

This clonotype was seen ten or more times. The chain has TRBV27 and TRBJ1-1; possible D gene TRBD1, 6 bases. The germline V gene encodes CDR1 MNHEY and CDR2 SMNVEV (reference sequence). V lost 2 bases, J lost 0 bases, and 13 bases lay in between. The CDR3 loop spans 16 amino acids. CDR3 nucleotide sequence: TGTGCCAGCAGTTTAAATGGACAGAACATGAACACTGAAGCTTTCTTT. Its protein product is CASSLNGQNMNTEAFF.

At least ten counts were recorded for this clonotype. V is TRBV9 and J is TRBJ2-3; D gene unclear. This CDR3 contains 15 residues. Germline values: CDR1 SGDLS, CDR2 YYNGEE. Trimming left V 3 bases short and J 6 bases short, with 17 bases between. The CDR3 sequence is CASSALTAHLDTQYF. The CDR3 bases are TGTGCCAGCAGCGCCCTAACAGCTCACCTCGATACGCAGTATTTT.

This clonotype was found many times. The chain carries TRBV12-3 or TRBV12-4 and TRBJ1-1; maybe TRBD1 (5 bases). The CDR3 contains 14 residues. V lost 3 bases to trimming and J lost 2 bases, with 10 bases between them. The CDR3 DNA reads TGTGCCAGCAGTTTGTCGGGGCCCAACACTGAAGCTTTCTTT. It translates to CASSLSGPNTEAFF.

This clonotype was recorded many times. CDR3 bases: TGTGCCAGCAGTTTTGATACCACAGATACGCAGTATTTT. Translation gives CASSFDTTDTQYF. This chain joins TRBV28 and TRBJ2-3, with D uncertain. The CDR3 loop spans 13 amino acids. In germline, CDR1 is MDHEN, CDR2 SYDVKM. Trimming shortened V by 3 bases and J by 2 bases, and 6 bases separated the two germline ends.

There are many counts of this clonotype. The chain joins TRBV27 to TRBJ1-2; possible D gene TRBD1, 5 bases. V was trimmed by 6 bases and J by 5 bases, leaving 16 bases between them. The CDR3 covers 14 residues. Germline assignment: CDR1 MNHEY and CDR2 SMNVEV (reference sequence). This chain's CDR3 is CASREGTGPYGYTF. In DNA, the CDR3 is TGTGCCAGCAGAGAAGGGACGGGACCGTATGGCTACACCTTC.

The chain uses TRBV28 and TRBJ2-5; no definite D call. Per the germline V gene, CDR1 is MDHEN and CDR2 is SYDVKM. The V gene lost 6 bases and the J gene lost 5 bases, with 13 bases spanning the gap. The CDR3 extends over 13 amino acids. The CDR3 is CASSSSNGETQYF. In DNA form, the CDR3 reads TGTGCCAGCAGCTCCAGTAACGGGGAGACCCAGTACTTC.